The entry that follows covers one T cell receptor (beta chain) sequence. Its cognate antigen is unknown. The sample originates from a study of blood T cells in healthy people across ages. Study findings and constraints: Diversity of TCR beta correlated strongly with naive T cell percentage. Nothing was known about donor CMV status, and this possibly confounded expanded clonotype changes.

The authors extracted at least 5 micrograms of total RNA per sample. Next came a second PCR, run for about 7 to 12 cycles, which used a sample-barcoded 5' primer along with a J-beta primer mix. Samples each returned at least 3 million CDR3-containing paired-end reads. TCRdb re-analysed the 5' RACE reads in MiXCR, keeping a single row per CDR3 protein. Of over 1,500,000 distinct CDR3 sequences in the sample, roughly 52% were seen once. With 4 bases clipped from V and 5 bases from J, the junction kept 6 bases outside the gene matches. Germline V CDR1 and CDR2: DFQATT, SNEGSKA (reference sequence). CDR3 length: 14 residues.

The TCR sequence derives from a woman in her thirties or forties in good health. Sequencing used blood. The genes are TRBV20-1 and TRBJ2-1; TRBD1 matches 9 bases. CDR3 in DNA: TGCAGTGCTACAACCAGGACAGGGGACAATGAGCAGTTCTTC. Residues: CSATTRTGDNEQFF.